These T cell receptor beta chains were read from a single sample in a study of blood T cells in healthy people across ages. In TCRdb, the 5' RACE reads were re-called with MiXCR into one record per CDR3 protein. This table has about 1.5 million distinct CDR3 sequences, 42% appearing once. The source material was blood. All receptors come from a woman between 18 and 29 years old in good health. The CDR3 runs from the conserved cysteine through the conserved F or W. D genes are given only for firm matches. Clone size appears in some rows only: once, few, many, or a class for an expanded clone.

CDR3 protein	CDR3 DNA	D gene	J gene	V gene	clone size
CASSGTGDNEQYF	TGTGCCAGCTCCGGGACAGGGGACAATGAGCAGTACTTC	TRBD1	TRBJ2-5	TRBV27	few
CASLRGGRNEQYF	TGTGCCTCCCTACGGGGAGGGCGGAATGAGCAGTACTTC	TRBD2	TRBJ2-5	TRBV6-6	NA
CASSPHGWGYTF	TGTGCCAGCAGTCCACACGGCTGGGGCTACACCTTC	NA	TRBJ1-2	TRBV7-3	NA
CASSQWGSNYGYTF	TGCGCCAGCAGCCAGTGGGGCAGCAACTATGGCTACACCTTC	NA	TRBJ1-2	TRBV4-1	many
CASSRIQTGLLGNEQFF	TGTGCCAGCAGTCGTATCCAGACAGGGCTCCTTGGCAATGAGCAGTTCTTC	TRBD1	TRBJ2-1	TRBV6-2/TRBV6-3	few
CASRDIGNTEAFF	TGCGCCAGCAGGGACATCGGGAACACTGAAGCTTTCTTT	NA	TRBJ1-1	TRBV4-1	few
CSTMGLAGGFYNEQFF	TGCAGTACCATGGGACTAGCGGGGGGTTTCTACAATGAGCAGTTCTTC	TRBD2	TRBJ2-1	TRBV20-1	NA
CASSLGQGLSTEAFF	TGTGCCAGCAGCTTAGGACAGGGGTTAAGCACTGAAGCTTTCTTT	TRBD1	TRBJ1-1	TRBV7-9	few
CSARMGLANSYNEQYF	TGCAGTGCTAGGATGGGTCTAGCGAACTCCTACAATGAGCAGTACTTC	NA	TRBJ2-7	TRBV20-1	NA
CASTSDGGLAYTQYF	TGTGCCAGCACCTCCGACGGGGGACTAGCGTATACGCAGTATTTT	TRBD2	TRBJ2-3	TRBV6-1	NA
CASSKALAGEYAYEQYF	TGTGCCAGCAGCAAAGCACTAGCGGGAGAGTATGCCTACGAGCAGTACTTC	TRBD2	TRBJ2-7	TRBV3-1	NA
CASSEYFAGRGTEAFF	TGTGCCAGCAGTGAATACTTCGCGGGGCGCGGGACTGAAGCTTTCTTT	NA	TRBJ1-1	TRBV25-1	NA
CSAEWTGGYEQYF	TGCAGTGCTGAGTGGACAGGGGGCTACGAGCAGTACTTC	TRBD1	TRBJ2-7	TRBV20-1	few
CASSLVPTQTQSNYGYTF	TGTGCCAGCAGCTTAGTCCCTACCCAGACACAGTCCAACTATGGCTACACCTTC	NA	TRBJ1-2	TRBV7-9	few
CASSRADGGSYEQYF	TGCGCCAGCAGCCGAGCGGACGGGGGGTCCTACGAGCAGTACTTC	TRBD2	TRBJ2-7	TRBV4-1	NA
CASRVAVEAYNEQFF	TGTGCCAGCAGGGTTGCGGTAGAAGCCTACAATGAGCAGTTCTTC	NA	TRBJ2-1	TRBV6-5	NA
CASSLWTGGRDTQYF	TGTGCCAGCAGTCTTTGGACAGGGGGCAGGGATACGCAGTATTTT	TRBD1	TRBJ2-3	TRBV27	NA
CASSRYSAYSNQPQHF	TGTGCCAGCAGCCGATACAGTGCCTATAGCAATCAGCCCCAGCATTTT	NA	TRBJ1-5	TRBV12-3/TRBV12-4	NA
CASSPKGLAGDYEQYF	TGTGCCAGCAGCCCAAAAGGACTAGCGGGAGACTACGAGCAGTACTTC	TRBD2	TRBJ2-7	TRBV7-9	NA
CASRSTGDSPLHF	TGTGCCAGCAGGTCGACAGGGGATTCACCCCTCCACTTT	TRBD1	TRBJ1-6	TRBV5-5	few
CASSWGQGNNQPQHF	TGTGCCAGCAGCTGGGGACAGGGCAACAATCAGCCCCAGCATTTT	TRBD1	TRBJ1-5	TRBV7-9	NA
CASSFTLGNLYEQYF	TGTGCCAGCAGTTTTACTTTGGGTAACCTCTACGAGCAGTACTTC	NA	TRBJ2-7	TRBV28	NA
CASSGRGDSSTDTQYF	TGTGCCAGCAGTGGGAGGGGAGACTCTAGCACAGATACGCAGTATTTT	NA	TRBJ2-3	TRBV6-1	NA
CAWALSRGWETQYF	TGTGCCTGGGCTCTAAGTAGGGGTTGGGAGACCCAGTACTTC	NA	TRBJ2-5	TRBV30	NA
CASSLDDRGHEQYF	TGTGCCAGCAGCTTAGACGACAGGGGCCACGAGCAGTACTTC	TRBD1	TRBJ2-7	TRBV7-6	many
CAISRTGGDTEAFF	TGTGCCATCAGTCGGACAGGGGGAGATACTGAAGCTTTCTTT	TRBD1	TRBJ1-1	TRBV10-3	NA
CASSPDRDPYNEQFF	TGCGCCAGCAGCCCGGACAGGGACCCCTACAATGAGCAGTTCTTC	TRBD1	TRBJ2-1	TRBV5-1	few
CASSIDRSSTDTQYF	TGCGCCAGCAGCATTGACAGGTCAAGCACAGATACGCAGTATTTT	NA	TRBJ2-3	TRBV5-1	few
CASRQGAQAGSYEQYF	TGTGCCAGCAGGCAGGGGGCCCAAGCAGGATCCTACGAGCAGTACTTC	TRBD1	TRBJ2-7	TRBV6-6	NA
CASSGFGAGTEAFF	TGTGCCAGCAGTGGGTTTGGGGCCGGCACTGAAGCTTTCTTT	NA	TRBJ1-1	TRBV25-1	NA
CASSQTLGKLFF	TGCGCCAGCAGCCAGACTTTGGGGAAACTGTTTTTT	NA	TRBJ1-4	TRBV4-1	NA
CASSLMGDDEQFF	TGTGCCAGCAGCTTAATGGGAGACGATGAGCAGTTCTTC	NA	TRBJ2-1	TRBV7-9	few
CASSQKDSSYEQYF	TGTGCCAGCAGCCAAAAAGACAGCAGCTACGAGCAGTACTTC	NA	TRBJ2-7	TRBV4-2	NA
CASSYLGDSYGYTF	TGCGCCAGCAGCTACCTGGGGGACAGCTATGGCTACACCTTC	TRBD1	TRBJ1-2	TRBV5-1	NA
CASSEGWRVTEAFF	TGTGCCAGCAGTGAGGGGTGGAGGGTTACTGAAGCTTTCTTT	NA	TRBJ1-1	TRBV12-3/TRBV12-4	once
CASSSAGGDSPLHF	TGTGCCAGCAGCTCGGCGGGGGGCGATTCACCCCTCCACTTT	NA	TRBJ1-6	TRBV7-9	NA
CATSQTRRKTDNEQFF	TGTGCCACCAGCCAAACGAGGAGGAAAACCGACAATGAGCAGTTCTTC	NA	TRBJ2-1	TRBV3-1	NA
CSPVGGLSSYNEQYF	TGCAGCCCTGTGGGGGGTCTAAGCTCCTACAATGAGCAGTACTTC	NA	TRBJ2-7	TRBV29-1	few
CASSVAGGYYEQYF	TGTGCCAGCAGCGTAGCGGGAGGGTACTACGAGCAGTACTTC	TRBD2	TRBJ2-7	TRBV27	NA
CASRWTSGVTDTQYF	TGTGCCAGCAGGTGGACTAGCGGGGTCACAGATACGCAGTATTTT	TRBD2	TRBJ2-3	TRBV11-2	NA
CASSHQDSAGEAFF	TGTGCCAGCAGCCACCAAGACAGCGCAGGTGAAGCTTTCTTT	NA	TRBJ1-1	TRBV4-2	few
CASSEDGPGKSYTF	TGTGCCAGCAGCGAAGACGGGCCGGGAAAAAGCTACACCTTC	NA	TRBJ1-2	TRBV9	few
CSAAGTENTGELFF	TGCAGTGCTGCCGGGACAGAGAACACCGGGGAGCTGTTTTTT	TRBD1	TRBJ2-2	TRBV20-1	few
CASSLWGSGQGKDEQFF	TGCGCCAGCAGCTTGTGGGGTTCGGGACAGGGAAAAGATGAGCAGTTCTTC	TRBD1	TRBJ2-1	TRBV5-1	few
CSVEVGGHHNEQFF	TGCAGCGTTGAGGTGGGGGGCCACCACAATGAGCAGTTCTTC	NA	TRBJ2-1	TRBV29-1	few
CPSSHQRDYNSPLHF	TGTCCCAGCAGCCACCAACGAGACTATAATTCACCCCTCCACTTT	NA	TRBJ1-6	TRBV14	NA
CASRTVPNQPQHF	TGTGCCAGCAGGACGGTCCCCAATCAGCCCCAGCATTTT	NA	TRBJ1-5	TRBV28	NA